The entry that follows covers one TCR beta chain sequence. What it recognizes is unknown. The sample originates from a study of healthy donors' naive CD4 and CD8 T cells. Study findings and constraints: Negatively charged CDR3s marked CD8+ lineage; positively charged CDR3s marked CD4+ lineage.

The CDR3 contains 13 residues. Deletions cut 3 bases from V and 3 bases from J, with 9 bases between. From germline, CDR1 is LNHNV and CDR2 YYDKDF (reference sequence). Each TCR library used roughly 510 ng of total RNA and a linear amplification protocol. TCRdb analysed the reads with MiXCR anew, one entry per CDR3 protein. This sample has about 180,000 distinct CDR3 sequences, with 65% to 75% found just once. The chain carries TRBV15 and TRBJ2-7, with D perhaps matching TRBD1 (6 bases). The sequenced sample was naive CD4+ and CD8+ T cells sorted from blood, pooled from several donors. This sequence originates from a pool of human donors in good health; the sample pools cells from several healthy donors. The CDR3 here is CATSSRTDYEQYF. For the CDR3, the DNA is TGTGCCACCAGCAGCAGGACAGACTACGAGCAGTACTTC.